This T cell receptor (beta chain) was retrieved from a study of CD8+ T cells in alopecia areata (dated by TCRdb to 2016 to 2019). Regarding the research as a whole: Treated patients were enrolled in an open-label pilot trial of oral tofacitinib at 5 to 10 mg twice daily for moderate-to-severe alopecia areata. Tofacitinib was given for 6 to 18 months, followed by 6 months of follow-up off drug to assess delayed response and recurrence. Disease severity in treated patients was measured with the SALT score, which quantifies the percentage of affected scalp surface area. The study used high-throughput TCRbeta sequencing to examine T cell clonal expansion in alopecia areata, in both the C3H/HeJ mouse model and human patients. In humans, TCRbeta sequencing was performed on scalp tissue and on sorted CD4+ and CD8+ peripheral blood T cells from healthy controls and from patients with patchy or totalis/universalis alopecia areata. Tofacitinib-treated patients had biopsies at baseline and at 4 and 24 weeks of treatment, with a later scalp biopsy in several patients. Scalp clonality was compared across normal scalp (n=4), patchy alopecia areata scalp (n=8), and alopecia totalis/universalis scalp (n=8). RNA was obtained with the PAXgene miRNA kit for fixed scalp, the miRNeasy kit for PBMCs, and the RNeasy kit for mouse skin. immunoSEQ multiplex PCR using 35 Vbeta forward primers and 13 Jbeta reverse primers was used to amplify TCRbeta CDR3 regions. The paper as a whole reports these results and caveats: Compared with mice, TCR sequences shared between patients were less clear, possibly partly because of HLA diversity across the patient population. Lesional scalp, especially in alopecia totalis/universalis, showed higher clonality and more expanded CD8+ clones than normal scalp, suggesting antigenic drive. Resident alphabeta T cells in normal human skin are also sequenced, complicating scalp TCR repertoire analysis, unlike mouse skin dominated by gammadelta T cells. Because the treated cohort was small and included a single nonresponder, larger studies are needed to assess links between baseline CD8+ expansion and response. Scalp clonality and the number of expanded CD8+ clones among the top 100 scalp clones were significantly decreased by tofacitinib. During tofacitinib treatment, many expanded lesional clones remained in scalp and blood, and this persistence may partly explain relapse after treatment is stopped.

Trimming at the junction amounts to 4 bases on V and 6 bases on J, and the germline ends lie 13 bases apart. CDR1 and CDR2 (SQVTM, ANQGSEA) derive from the germline V gene. CDR3 length: 13 amino acids, cysteine to phenylalanine. Just CDR3 DNA is preserved here, 39 bases in frame from base 1. Library preparation used the immunoSEQ multiplex PCR assay. RNA was extracted from all samples and reverse transcribed into cDNA, which served as template for TCR sequencing. First-strand cDNA was synthesized using SuperScript III with a 2:1 mix of oligo-dT and random hexamers. A synthetic immune receptor repertoire was used to gauge amplification bias, and whatever bias remained was removed computationally. Turning to the authors' computational methods: After raw reads were preprocessed to remove errors, the CDR3 was defined following IMGT conventions as running from the conserved cysteine to phenylalanine. Clonality was computed as 1 minus the Shannon entropy, with the entropy normalized by log2 of the number of productive unique TCRs. CD4 or CD8 identity of scalp clones was inferred by cross-referencing scalp TCRbeta sequences with sorted blood CD4 and CD8 repertoires. TCRdb limited this immuneACCESS table to in-frame rearrangements with V and J called. A share of clones is missing; checked studies link under half to unresolved V genes, and the rest is unexplained. Clone size and V and J calls were adopted from that table, with D and trimming inferred from the DNA. The sample includes approximately 170,000 clones, with more than 55% observed a single time. The ten largest clones take up approximately 0.63% of the sample.

This clone turned up a few times. What this receptor recognizes is not known. No clone much larger than this one lies a single base away; base qualities are absent. Interpreted using the paper, the time point label stands for: more than 3 weeks on oral tofacitinib. The sample's treatment or condition, from its label and the paper: oral pan-JAK inhibitor, 5-10 mg twice daily. Lesional scalp punch biopsies and peripheral blood were collected from alopecia areata patients. PBMCs were separated by density centrifugation and stained for CD3, CD4 and CD8, after which CD4+ and CD8+ T cells were sorted on a FACSAria.

The sequence links TRBV29-1 to TRBJ1-5, with a weak D call of TRBD1 (6 bases match). Sequenced material: CD4+ T cells sorted from blood, taken at week 4, from a patient treated with tofacitinib. This TCR was sampled from a human donor with alopecia areata. The CDR3 protein sequence reads: CSVGWGAGQPQHF. Read as DNA, the sequence is TGCAGCGTTGGATGGGGGGCAGGTCAGCCCCAGCATTTT.